This paragraph reports one T cell receptor beta chain. Its specificity is not known. Trimming stripped 5 bases from V and 3 bases from J, with 17 bases between. The CDR3 sequence is 16 residues long. The data are from a study of T-cell memory formation after mild COVID-19. About the research overall: Largely donor-specific sequence clusters came from a couple of donors. General study points: The study detected some responding clones in pre-infection memory, suggesting cross-reactive memory joined. Chiefly within CM and EM were the contracting CD4+ clones; CD8+ ones were within EMRA. Whereas later expanders leaned CD4+, clones contracting day 15 to 85 showed a balanced CD4/CD8 makeup.

Each CDR3 protein is one row after TCRdb ran MiXCR on the 5' RACE reads. Of approximately 89,000 distinct CDR3 sequences detected, over 10% appear once; the ten largest clones hold approximately 41%. Sequenced sample: PBMCs or a T cell subset sorted from them (not recorded which). The source is a man in his late teens or twenties who had mild COVID-19 (a few samples of this study predate the infection). Cell type and time point are not known. J is TRBJ2-1 and V is TRBV12-3 or TRBV12-4, with D possibly matching TRBD2 (5 bases). As DNA, the CDR3 is TGTGCCAGCAGTCCCTTAAGGAGCGGTCTCTACAATGAGCAGTTCTTC. Translated, it gives CASSPLRSGLYNEQFF.